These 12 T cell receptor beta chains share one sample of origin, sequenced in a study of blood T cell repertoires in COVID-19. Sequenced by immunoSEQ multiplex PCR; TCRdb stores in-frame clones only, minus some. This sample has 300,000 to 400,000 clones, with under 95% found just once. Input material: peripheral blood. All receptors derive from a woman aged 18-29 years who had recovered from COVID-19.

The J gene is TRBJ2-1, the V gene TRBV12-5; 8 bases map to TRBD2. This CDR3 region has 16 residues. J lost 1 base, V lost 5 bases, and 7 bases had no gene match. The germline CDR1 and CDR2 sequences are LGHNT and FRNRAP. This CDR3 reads CASGQGLARSYNEQFF. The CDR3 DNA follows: TGTGCTAGTGGTCAAGGACTAGCTCGATCCTACAATGAGCAGTTCTTC.

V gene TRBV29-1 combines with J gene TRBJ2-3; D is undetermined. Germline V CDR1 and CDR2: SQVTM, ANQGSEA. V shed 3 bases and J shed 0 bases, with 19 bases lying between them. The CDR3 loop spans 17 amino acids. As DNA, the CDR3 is TGCAGCGTTGACGGAGCTGAAATCATTTCTAGCACAGATACGCAGTATTTT. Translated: CSVDGAEIISSTDTQYF.

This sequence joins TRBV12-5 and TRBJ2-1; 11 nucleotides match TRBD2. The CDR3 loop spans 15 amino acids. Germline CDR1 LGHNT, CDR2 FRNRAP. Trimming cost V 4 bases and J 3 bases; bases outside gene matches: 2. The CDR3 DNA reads TGTGCTAGTGGTTCGGGACTAGCGGTCTACAATGAGCAGTTCTTC. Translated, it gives CASGSGLAVYNEQFF.

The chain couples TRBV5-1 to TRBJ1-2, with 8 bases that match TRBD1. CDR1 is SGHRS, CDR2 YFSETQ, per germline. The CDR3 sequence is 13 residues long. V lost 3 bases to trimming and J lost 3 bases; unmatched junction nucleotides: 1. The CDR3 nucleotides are TGCGCCAGCAGCTCACAGGGGGACTATGGCTACACCTTC. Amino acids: CASSSQGDYGYTF.

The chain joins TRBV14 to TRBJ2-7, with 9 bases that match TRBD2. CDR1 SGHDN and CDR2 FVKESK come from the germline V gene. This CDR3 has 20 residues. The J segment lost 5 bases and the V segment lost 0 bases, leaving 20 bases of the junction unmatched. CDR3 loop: CASSQEPSHRCSGRFNEQYV. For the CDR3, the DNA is TGTGCCAGCAGCCAAGAACCCTCCCATCGATGCAGCGGGAGGTTCAACGAGCAGTACGTC.

The CDR3 DNA reads TGTGCCAGCACTCTGGGACTCGCCTACAGGGGCGAGCAGTACGTC. It yields the protein CASTLGLAYRGEQYV. This chain uses TRBV6-5 with TRBJ2-7, with D possibly matching TRBD1 (7 bases). The CDR3 has 15 amino acids. Germline CDR1 and CDR2: MNHEY and SVGAGI. Trimming took 7 bases from V and 6 from J, leaving 22 bases between them.

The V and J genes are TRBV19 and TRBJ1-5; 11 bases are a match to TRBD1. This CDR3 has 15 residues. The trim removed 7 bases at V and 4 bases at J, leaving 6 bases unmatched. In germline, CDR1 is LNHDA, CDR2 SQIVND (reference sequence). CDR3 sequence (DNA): TGTGCCAGTACTGACCGGGACAGGGGGAATCAGCCCCAGCATTTT. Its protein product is CASTDRDRGNQPQHF.

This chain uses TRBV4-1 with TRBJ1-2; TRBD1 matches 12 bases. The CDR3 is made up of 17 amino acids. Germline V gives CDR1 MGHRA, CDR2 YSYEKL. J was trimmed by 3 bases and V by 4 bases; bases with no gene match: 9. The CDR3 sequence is CASSRQVGTGGDYGYTF. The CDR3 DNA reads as TGCGCCAGCAGCCGCCAAGTGGGGACAGGGGGCGACTATGGCTACACCTTC.

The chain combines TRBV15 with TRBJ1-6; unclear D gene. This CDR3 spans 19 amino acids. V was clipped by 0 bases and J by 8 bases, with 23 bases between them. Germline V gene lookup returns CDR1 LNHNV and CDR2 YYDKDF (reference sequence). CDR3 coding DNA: TGTGCCACCAGCAGAGATTTAATGGACCCAAGCGGTATGGATTCACCCCTCCACTTT. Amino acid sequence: CATSRDLMDPSGMDSPLHF.

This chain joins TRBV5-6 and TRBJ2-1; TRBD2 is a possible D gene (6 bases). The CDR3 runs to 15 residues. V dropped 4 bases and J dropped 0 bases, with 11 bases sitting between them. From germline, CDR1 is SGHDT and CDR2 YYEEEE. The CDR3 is CASSRDSSSYNEQFF. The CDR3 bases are TGTGCCAGCAGCCGGGACTCGAGCTCCTACAATGAGCAGTTCTTC.

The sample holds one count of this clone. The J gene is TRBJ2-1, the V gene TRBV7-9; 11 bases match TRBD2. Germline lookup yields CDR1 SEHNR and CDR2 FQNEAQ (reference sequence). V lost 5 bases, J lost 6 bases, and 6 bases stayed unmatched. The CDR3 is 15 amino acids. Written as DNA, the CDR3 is TGTGCCAGCAGCGCAGGACTAGCGGGTATCAATGAGCAGTTCTTC. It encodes CASSAGLAGINEQFF.

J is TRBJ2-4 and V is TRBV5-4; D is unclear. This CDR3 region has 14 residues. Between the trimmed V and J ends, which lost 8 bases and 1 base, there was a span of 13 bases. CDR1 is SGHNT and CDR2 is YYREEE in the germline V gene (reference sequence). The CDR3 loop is CASHAADAKNIQYF. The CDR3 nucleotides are TGTGCCAGTCACGCGGCAGATGCCAAAAACATTCAGTACTTC.